The present T cell receptor (beta chain) was sequenced within a study of T cells in localized non-small cell lung cancer. The CDR3 runs 14 residues. The V end lost 6 bases, the J end lost 5 bases, and 17 bases lay between the germline ends. CDR1 is SNHLY and CDR2 is FYNNEI in the germline V gene. Generated by immunoSEQ multiplex PCR, the TCRdb table keeps only in-frame clones and is missing some. The data hold about 2,700 clones, with about 20% observed a single time. This material consisted of lung tumor tissue, taken before any cancer treatment. The rearrangement joins TRBV2 to TRBJ2-7, with D possibly being TRBD2 (8 bases). The receptor was derived from a woman aged 35-75 years with stage I lung adenocarcinoma. The CDR3 DNA sequence: TGTGCCAGCAGCTCCCGGGAGGGGGCGGACGAGCAGTACTTC. As protein: CASSSREGADEQYF.